This T cell receptor beta chain was captured in a study of cytomegalovirus exposure and HLA in healthy donors (dated by TCRdb to 2016 to 2017). For the wider study: An earlier analysis of approximately 640 of the donors reported more than 250 Gb of sequence data and roughly 110 million unique TCR beta sequences from roughly 180 million T cells. Every discovery cohort repertoire had been produced on one sequencing platform. Donor age, sex, ethnicity and CMV serostatus were compiled alongside the repertoire data. A later analysis re-analyzed previously published TCR beta repertoires from 666 donors and added high-resolution HLA genotyping to study TCR occurrence patterns. The genetic ancestry cluster associated with self-reported Caucasian donors included over 65% of the roughly 380 genotyped donors. Several DR-DQ haplotypes were handled as single units for association and clustering because linkage in the cohort was strong. The aim of the study was to test whether cataloging public T cell receptors could identify signatures of past pathogen exposure. Typing coverage differed by locus: A, B, C, DRB1 and DQB1 were typed in about 620-640 donors, DQA1 in around 500, DPA1 in some 600, and DPB1 in just under 480. In the later analysis, no new phenotypic data were used to find candidate immune exposures; instead, reliance was placed on TCR beta sequences and their occurrence across donors. To predict cytomegalovirus infection status, the study brought together high-throughput TCR immunosequencing, statistical association of individual TCRs with disease status, and machine learning. An early release covering over 500 HLA-typed donors comprised approximately 300 gigabases of sequencing data and approximately 80 million unique TCR sequences. Across 300 to 400 genotyped donors of the cohort, an average of about 240,000 unique TCR beta nucleotide sequences per donor were sequenced, and roughly 18% of those sequences were non-productive. In addition to the first cohort of several hundred subjects, a separate validation cohort of 130 or so different subjects was used. HLA typing included class I and class II loci at four-digit resolution. A later genetic analysis took genome-wide SNP genotypes for 398 of the 666 donors and used that subset as a discovery cohort. An earlier analysis of roughly 580 of the donors used high-throughput TCR beta sequencing to judge whether each TCR beta V gene segment behaved as functional or pseudogenic. The T cell repertoires of under 700 subjects were profiled by immunosequencing and related to cytomegalovirus serostatus.

Libraries were constructed by the immunoSEQ multiplex PCR assay. For the multiplex PCR, a mixture combining 60 forward primers for TCR Vbeta segments and 13 reverse primers for TCR Jbeta segments was used. A multiplex PCR assay on genomic DNA amplified the CDR3 region of rearranged TCR beta genes. The amplified TCR beta libraries were sequenced on the Illumina HiSeq System as 87-base-pair reads. The study's own analysis went as follows. In a later analysis, 70 million to 95 million unique TCR beta chains were counted across the roughly 670 repertoires, and roughly 11 million of these chains were shared by at least two donors. Raw reads were error-corrected and collapsed into unique sequences with a nearest-neighbor algorithm that merged closely related sequences to remove PCR and sequencing errors. Alignment of CDR3 sequences to IMGT reference sequences was used to assign V, D and J gene segments. For a sequence to be retained, a match of at least six nucleotides was required to both a V gene segment and a J gene segment. Rearrangements were called productive when the CDR3 lacked stop codons and stayed in frame with V and J; all others were non-productive. CDR3 was defined by IMGT convention, running from the second conserved V-encoded cysteine to the conserved J-encoded phenylalanine. Sequences without an unambiguous match to a single V gene segment were excluded from the earlier analysis of almost 600 of the donors. In an earlier analysis of some 590 of the donors, a V segment was called functional when productive rearrangements were above 56.7%, and segregating when the standard deviation between donors exceeded 5%. To diagnose cytomegalovirus status from the catalog of TCR beta chain sequences, a statistical classification framework was built. In a later analysis, V and J genes were assigned by comparing TCR nucleotide sequences against IMGT/GENE-DB human TR gene sequences. In a later analysis, CDR3 sequences and most-parsimonious VDJ recombination scenarios were assigned using the TCRdist pipeline. In a later analysis, each TCR beta chain was defined by its CDR3 amino acid sequence together with its V-gene family, and reads without a unique V-gene family were excluded. As a way to deal with suspected cross-contamination and a sequencing artifact, a later analysis dropped approximately 590 nucleotide sequences that were highly shared and had low generation probability. A later analysis calculated a clonal expansion index for each public chain from normalized within-repertoire ranks of inferred template counts. Generation probabilities in a later analysis came from a VDJ recombination model fitted to out-of-frame rearrangements, and those results were checked against IGoR. A later analysis scored TCR-TCR, TCR-HLA and TCR-CMV co-occurrence with hypergeometric tests, applying a repertoire-size bias correction to TCR pairs. In a later analysis, false discovery rates were estimated by permuting HLA or CMV assignments 20 times. In a later analysis, co-occurring TCRs were grouped with DBSCAN, and TCRdist sequence similarity was added when clustering was performed within HLA-allele-positive subsets. Repertoires with fewer than 30,000 or more than 120,000 public chains, plus five repertoires with anomalous nucleotide sharing, were excluded from co-occurrence clustering. TCRdb stores this immuneACCESS table with in-frame sequences only. Part of the clones is absent; in the studies checked, under half of the shortfall reflects unresolved V genes, and no reason is known for the rest. That table furnishes V, J and clone size, whereas the DNA furnished D and trimming. Recorded for this sample are approximately 190,000 clones; more than 75% of them occurred a single time. Of the sample, about 3.4% falls within the top ten clones.

The study at large found these results: A later analysis found that HLA-associated TCR beta chains were more clonally expanded and had lower generation probabilities than equally common non-associated chains. Because counts were too low, about 18 rarely observed V segments, including chromosome 9 orphons, were excluded from the earlier analysis of 587 of the donors. According to a later analysis, TCR association rates differed among HLA loci, with DRB1 alleles showing the most associated TCRs and HLA-C alleles showing the fewest. In the study, around 150 TCR beta chains were listed as associated with cytomegalovirus. A further reported finding was that TCR beta sequences accurately predicted the HLA-A and HLA-B alleles for most subjects in the first cohort. Three of the identified cytomegalovirus-associated TCR beta chains were confirmed in vitro to be specific for cytomegalovirus antigens. The presence/absence analyses assumed that sequencing depth was roughly uniform across donors, and that assumption may not be true. The authors suggested that the approach could potentially be extended to other disease states and immunological phenotypes. Assigning TCR associations to individual alleles was difficult when HLA alleles, especially DR and DQ, strongly co-occurred. Specific HLA alleles were associated with more than 15,000 TCR beta sequences at a false discovery rate of 0.05 in a later analysis. The classifier was reported to diagnose cytomegalovirus status with high specificity and sensitivity in both the original and validation cohorts. Most TCR sequences were observed very rarely across donors, whereas some public TCRs were present in many individuals. V-gene and J-gene trimming of TCR beta chains was associated with a missense DCLRE1C variant in a later genetic analysis, and the association was replicated in an independent cohort. Correlated functional status among segregating V segments might be attributable to linkage disequilibrium, but an unknown experimental factor could not be ruled out. The sequencing pipeline was judged likely to have produced a cluster of highly shared sequence variants as a technical artifact. Because HLA typing was unavailable for some donors at each locus, only the typed subset was used in association tests. In an earlier analysis of approximately 590 of the donors, most TCR beta V segments were observed in productive rearrangements about 87% or about 30% of the time, broadly matching IMGT annotations. Immune exposure information for the cohort was limited to CMV serostatus. In a later analysis, several top co-occurrence clusters were reported to appear linked to parvovirus B19, influenza, CMV and Epstein-Barr virus. In this cohort, only TCR beta chains were sequenced, and detectable features were limited by the absence of alpha or paired-chain data. A later analysis found that most CMV-associated TCR beta chains appeared HLA-restricted, with HLA associations seemingly driven largely by CMV exposure. A later genetic analysis reported fewer N-insertions in productive TCRs among donors in an Asian-associated ancestry cluster than the roughly 700-donor mean.

The cohort consisted of 650 to 850 healthy bone marrow donors. All cohort members were sampled while nominally healthy, although unrecorded immune exposures were likely present. The donor was CMV seropositive and was included in the group of 270 or so seropositive cohort members. Every donor gave a peripheral blood sample, and the peripheral blood mononuclear cells from that sample were used for TCR beta sequencing. Genomic DNA extraction from the blood cell samples was performed with the Qiagen DNeasy Blood Extraction Kit. Notes on this clone: Its target antigen remains unknown. No much larger clone is present one base from it, and per-base qualities are unavailable.

The sequence came from a man between 35 and 55 years old in good health and CMV-seropositive. The sample taken for sequencing was PBMCs.

The sequenced DNA is TGTGCCATCCAGTCCTCCTCTGTGGATACGCAGTATTTT. This sequence encodes CAIQSSSVDTQYF. The sequence is built from TRBV10-3 and TRBJ2-3; the D gene remains uncertain. CDR3 length: 13 amino acids, cysteine to phenylalanine. The read is trimmed to its CDR3 DNA, 39 bases read in frame from base 1. The germline V gene gives CDR1 as ENHRY and CDR2 as SYGVKD. The trim is 8 bases for V and 6 bases for J, with a gap of 15 bases between the germline ends.